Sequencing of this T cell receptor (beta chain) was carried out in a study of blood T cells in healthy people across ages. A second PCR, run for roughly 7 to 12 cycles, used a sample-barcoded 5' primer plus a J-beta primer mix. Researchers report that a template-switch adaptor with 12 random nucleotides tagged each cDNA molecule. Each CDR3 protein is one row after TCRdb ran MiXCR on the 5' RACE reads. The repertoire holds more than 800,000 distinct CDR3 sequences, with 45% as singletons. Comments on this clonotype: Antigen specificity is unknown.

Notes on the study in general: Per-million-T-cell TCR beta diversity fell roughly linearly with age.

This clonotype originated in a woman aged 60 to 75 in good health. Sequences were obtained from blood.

DNA for the CDR3: TGTGCCAGCAGCAAGACTAGCGGGAGAGGTCTCAGTTACGAGCAGTACTTC. It specifies CASSKTSGRGLSYEQYF. V usage is TRBV7-6 and J usage is TRBJ2-7, with TRBD2 matching over 12 bases. The CDR3 is 17 residues long. CDR1 and CDR2 (germline): SGHVS, FNYEAQ. Unmatched junction bases numbered 12, after V lost 5 bases and J lost 4 bases.